Listed below are T cell receptor beta chains from one sample, sequenced in a study of a mutant IDH1 vaccine in newly diagnosed glioma. The method was immunoSEQ multiplex PCR; TCRdb's version includes in-frame clones alone and lacks a portion of them. The table includes about 26,000 clones, 83% detected once. Their target antigens are unknown. The sample here was PBMCs, taken from a glioma patient whose treatment included an IDH1 peptide vaccine. The receptors derive from a man in his thirties or forties with glioma. Both conserved end residues are part of each CDR3. D genes are given only for firm matches. Not every row has a clone size; where given, it reads once, few, many or a size class.

j_call | v_call | d_call | clone_size | cdr3_aa | cdr3_nt
TRBJ1-1 | TRBV6-5 | . | . | CASSRGAEAFF | TGTGCCAGCTCACGAGGGGCTGAAGCTTTCTTT
TRBJ1-2 | TRBV19 | TRBD1 | . | CASSIGQGKEYGYTF | TGTGCCAGTAGTATCGGACAGGGGAAGGAGTATGGCTACACCTTC
TRBJ1-2 | TRBV30 | . | . | CAWSVKDSYGYTF | TGTGCCTGGAGTGTAAAGGACAGCTATGGCTACACCTTC
TRBJ1-4 | TRBV6-6 | . | . | CASSYRVNEKLFF | TGTGCCAGCAGTTACAGAGTTAATGAAAAACTGTTTTTT
TRBJ1-1 | TRBV6-5 | . | . | CGTVGNTEAFF | TGTGGGACAGTCGGGAACACTGAAGCTTTCTTT
TRBJ1-2 | TRBV5-1 | . | . | CASSGWGASRGYTF | TGCGCCAGCTCCGGGTGGGGGGCGAGTCGTGGCTACACCTTC
TRBJ2-1 | TRBV14 | . | once | CASSPYPRSDEQFF | TGTGCCAGCAGCCCCTACCCGCGTTCGGATGAGCAGTTCTTC
TRBJ1-4 | TRBV5-4 | TRBD1 | . | CASRDRGGEKLFF | TGTGCCAGCCGGGACAGGGGGGGTGAAAAACTGTTTTTT
TRBJ2-7 | TRBV19 | . | . | CASSSSYSGTEQYF | TGTGCCAGTAGTTCCTCCTATTCAGGGACCGAGCAGTACTTC
TRBJ2-4 | TRBV5-6 | TRBD1 | . | CASSYSPGQGAKNIQYF | TGTGCCAGCAGCTATTCCCCGGGACAGGGGGCCAAAAACATTCAGTACTTC
TRBJ2-7 | TRBV2 | . | . | CATGDGDYEQYF | TGTGCCACCGGGGACGGAGACTACGAGCAGTACTTC
TRBJ2-7 | TRBV6-1 | TRBD1 | . | CASTPGQSSYEQYF | TGTGCCAGCACTCCGGGACAGAGCTCCTACGAGCAGTACTTC
TRBJ2-2 | TRBV6-5 | . | . | CASSYGTLGELFF | TGTGCCAGCAGTTACGGGACCCTCGGGGAGCTGTTTTTT
TRBJ2-1 | TRBV6-4 | . | . | CASREGQRPYNEQFF | TGTGCCAGCAGGGAAGGACAGCGGCCCTACAATGAGCAGTTCTTC
TRBJ1-2 | TRBV9 | . | . | CASGPPDGRYGYTF | TGTGCCAGCGGACCCCCGGACGGGCGATATGGCTACACCTTC
TRBJ1-1 | TRBV14 | . | . | CASSQTVNTEAFF | TGTGCCAGCAGCCAAACAGTAAACACTGAAGCTTTCTTT
TRBJ2-7 | TRBV27 | TRBD2 | . | CASSLISGRATYEQYF | TGTGCCAGCAGTTTAATCAGCGGGAGGGCCACCTACGAGCAGTACTTC
TRBJ2-2 | TRBV5-4 | TRBD2 | medium-sized | CASSLGAGGPSNTGELFF | TGTGCCAGCAGCTTGGGAGCGGGGGGACCCTCGAACACCGGGGAGCTGTTTTTT
TRBJ2-5 | TRBV30 | . | once | CAWKKEDLVEETQYF | TGTGCCTGGAAGAAAGAGGACTTAGTCGAAGAGACCCAGTACTTC
TRBJ2-5 | TRBV5-1 | TRBD1 | . | CASGSGDRGNPPRETQYF | TGCGCCAGCGGGTCGGGGGACAGGGGGAACCCACCGCGGGAGACCCAGTACTTC
TRBJ2-1 | TRBV14 | TRBD1 | . | CASSQYIRDRAWDEQFF | TGTGCCAGCAGCCAGTACATCCGGGACAGGGCTTGGGATGAGCAGTTCTTC
TRBJ1-2 | TRBV5-1 | TRBD1 | . | CASSLAEGAGGGYTF | TGCGCCAGCAGCTTGGCCGAGGGGGCAGGCGGGGGCTACACCTTC